This TCR beta chain was obtained from a study of T-cell memory formation after mild COVID-19 (dated by TCRdb to about 2021). About the full investigation: TCR sequence clusters from the two donors were largely donor specific. In a couple of donors, T-cell clones that expanded and contracted after mild COVID-19 were followed by sequencing TCRalpha and TCRbeta repertoires longitudinally. The cohort was made up of two young adult volunteers, one female and one male, who were previously healthy. On the study overall, not on this receptor specifically: Only two mild cases were covered by the study, and larger cohorts that include severe cases with pre-infection samples were considered necessary. Some responding clones were detected in pre-infection memory, suggesting pre-existing cross-reactive memory T cells joined the SARS-CoV-2 response. Balanced CD4/CD8 phenotypes were observed for clones contracting from day 15 to 85, whereas a bias towards CD4+ was observed for a second wave of clones expanding from day 15 to 37. SARS-CoV-2 specificity was not confirmed for the second-wave clones peaking on day 37. Contracting CD4+ clones were found mainly in CM and EM memory subsets, while CD8+ clones were enriched in EMRA.

V is pruned by 7 bases and J by 2 bases, leaving 8 bases of the junction without a gene match. Including cysteine and phenylalanine, the CDR3 has 14 amino acids. The DNA shown is the 42-base CDR3, in frame from base 1. Looking up the germline V gene (reference sequence) yields CDR1 MNHEY and CDR2 SMNVEV. The data were produced on an Illumina NovaSeq 6000. TCRalpha and TCRbeta cDNA libraries were constructed by 5'RACE with constant-segment primers, with sample barcodes and unique molecular identifiers being introduced. Trizol reagent was used to extract RNA from every sample. Library amplification was performed in two PCR steps, and a second sample barcode and Illumina TruSeq adapters were introduced in the second step. Libraries were sequenced on an Illumina NovaSeq with 2 x 150 bp paired-end reads. In the authors' own workflow: Reads were demultiplexed and collapsed into UMI-guided consensus sequences with migec v1.2.7. Using mixcr v2.1.11, the UMI consensuses were aligned to TRA and TRB V and J templates and assembled into clonotypes. A clonotype was counted as expanded or contracted only if both edgeR and NoisET called the change significant, with noise models trained on biological replicates. For edgeR calls, a false discovery rate-adjusted p below 0.01 and a log2 fold-change threshold of 1 were applied. PCA with hierarchical clustering of max-normalized trajectories of the 1000 most abundant clonotypes was used as exploratory dynamics analysis. The CD4 or CD8 phenotype of responding clones was assigned using the separately sequenced CD4+ and CD8+ repertoires. The raw public data were reprocessed by TCRdb itself: fastp quality trimming at Q25, MiXCR clonotype calling, in-frame beta chains only. Identical CDR3 proteins give one entry, which carries the most common genes and DNA. It is TCRdb's table, rather than the study itself, that gives the V and J calls and clone size. The sample data list about 200,000 distinct CDR3 sequences, and 15% to 20% of these were observed just once. The ten largest clonotypes hold about 1.9% of the sample.

The table lists this clonotype with a few counts. What this receptor recognizes is not known. No base-level quality is on record; no much larger clone is a single base apart. Ficoll-Paque density gradient centrifugation was the method used to isolate PBMCs. The origin of this receptor is an adult woman who had mild COVID-19 (a few samples of this study predate the infection). The sample titles of this study are shuffled in the database, so cell type and time point are left out; the donor was told from shared clones. The sequenced sample consisted of PBMCs or a T cell subset sorted from them (not recorded which). In this chain, TRBV27 is recombined with TRBJ2-7, and 7 junctional nucleotides match TRBD1. CDR3 protein: CASNCTGTAYEQYF. In nucleotides, the sequence is TGTGCCAGCAATTGCACCGGGACAGCCTACGAGCAGTACTTC.